The 28 T cell receptor beta chains listed next were all sequenced from one sample in a study of cytomegalovirus exposure and HLA in healthy donors. Sequenced by immunoSEQ multiplex PCR; TCRdb stores in-frame clones only, minus some. The data hold under 150,000 clones, with around 87% observed a single time. The sample consisted of PBMCs. These receptors all come from a man in his late teens or twenties in good health and CMV-seropositive.

The V call is TRBV7-8, the J call TRBJ2-1, with 12 bases matching TRBD1. CDR3 length: 15 residues. Germline V gene lookup returns CDR1 SGHVS and CDR2 FQNEAQ. V lost 6 bases, J lost 10 bases, and 10 bases stayed unmatched. The CDR3 nucleotides are TGTGCCAGCAGTCCTAGGGGACAGGGGGCAAGGGAGCAGTTCTTC. It translates to CASSPRGQGAREQFF.

This sequence joins TRBV19 and TRBJ2-7, with D hard to call. Germline CDR1 reads LNHDA; CDR2 reads SQIVND (reference sequence). With 7 bases removed from V and 6 bases from J, the gap between germline ends came to 13 bases. This CDR3 comprises 12 residues. The CDR3 spells CASNSQYGEQYF. The CDR3 nucleotides read TGTGCCAGTAATAGCCAGTACGGCGAGCAGTACTTC.

The rearrangement joins TRBV5-6 to TRBJ2-7; 8 nucleotides align to TRBD1. V trimming: 3 bases; J trimming: 5 bases; junction bases outside the gene matches: 10. Germline V gene data show CDR1 as SGHDT and CDR2 as YYEEEE. The CDR3 extends over 15 amino acids. The CDR3, as DNA: TGTGCCAGCAGCTACCCGCTCGACAGGGGAGACGAGCAGTACTTC. This sequence encodes CASSYPLDRGDEQYF.

The chain employs TRBV11-3 and TRBJ1-1; D is possibly TRBD1 (6 bases). The V and J ends lost 5 bases and 1 base respectively, with 14 bases between them. CDR3 length: 15 amino acids. Germline-derived CDR1 and CDR2 are SGHNT and YENEEA. The DNA of the CDR3 is TGTGCCAGCAGCACCCGACAGGACCCGAACACTGAAGCTTTCTTT. This codes for CASSTRQDPNTEAFF.

This clone showed up just once. For the CDR3, the DNA is TGTGCCAGCAGCACCCCGACAGATTCACCCCTCCACTTT. Translating gives CASSTPTDSPLHF. V gene TRBV11-2 combines with J gene TRBJ1-6; tentatively, D is TRBD1 (5 bases). The CDR3 sequence is 13 residues long. V gave up 5 bases and J gave up 8 bases, with 10 bases separating them. CDR1 SGHAT and CDR2 FQNNGV come from the germline V gene.

The rearrangement joins TRBV7-9 to TRBJ1-6; D not certain. Deletions cut 1 base from V and 5 bases from J, with 12 bases between. CDR1 and CDR2 from the germline V gene are SEHNR and FQNEAQ (reference sequence). The CDR3 contains 16 residues. CDR3 residues: CASSLGSPRNNSPLHF. CDR3 in DNA: TGTGCCAGCAGCTTAGGCAGTCCCAGAAATAATTCACCCCTCCACTTT.

The rearrangement joins TRBV6-5 to TRBJ2-5; 10 positions agree with TRBD1. J lost 5 bases, V lost 0 bases, and 3 bases had no gene match. Looked up from germline, CDR1 is MNHEY and CDR2 is SVGAGI. The CDR3 totals 15 residues. CDR3 DNA sequence: TGTGCCAGCAGTTACTCCGGGACAGGGGATGAGACCCAGTACTTC. Its protein is CASSYSGTGDETQYF.

The chain recombines TRBV30 with TRBJ1-1; D uncertain. V was shortened by 4 bases and J by 0 bases, with 9 bases between the two germline ends. This CDR3 comprises 13 residues. Germline-derived CDR1 and CDR2 are GTSNPN and SVGIG (reference sequence). The DNA for the CDR3 is TGTGCCTGGACGGAGTACATGAACACTGAAGCTTTCTTT. Residues: CAWTEYMNTEAFF.

This chain joins TRBV20-1 and TRBJ2-7; tentatively, D is TRBD1 (6 bases). V was clipped by 5 bases and J by 7 bases, with 12 bases between them. Germline lookup yields CDR1 DFQATT and CDR2 SNEGSKA (reference sequence). CDR3 length: 11 residues. The DNA for the CDR3 is TGCAGTGCTTCACAGGGTTTAGAGCAGTACTTC. It codes for CSASQGLEQYF.

The chain employs TRBV6-1 and TRBJ2-3, with D perhaps matching TRBD2 (7 bases). Germline CDR1 is MNHNS and CDR2 is SASEGT. The CDR3 has 13 residues. The CDR3 sequence: CAGGAGRTDTQYF. As DNA, the CDR3 is TGTGCAGGGGGGGCGGGGCGCACAGATACGCAGTATTTT.

The J gene is TRBJ2-7, the V gene TRBV6-1; the match to TRBD1 covers 10 bases. Germline assignment: CDR1 MNHNS and CDR2 SASEGT. With 0 bases clipped from V and 11 bases from J, the junction kept 1 base outside the gene matches. The CDR3 covers 12 residues. The CDR3 region is CASSEAGTGEYF. In DNA form, the CDR3 reads TGTGCCAGCAGTGAAGCGGGGACAGGGGAGTACTTC.

The chain links TRBV5-1 to TRBJ2-7; 10 bases agree with TRBD1. The CDR3 has 14 residues. Germline V gives CDR1 SGHRS, CDR2 YFSETQ. V trimming: 1 base; J trimming: 6 bases; junction bases outside the gene matches: 4. CDR3 nucleotide sequence: TGCGCCAGCAGCTTGTATAGGGACAGGGGCGAGCAGTACTTC. Its translation is CASSLYRDRGEQYF. Full variable domain (remainder filled in from reference TRBV5-1 and TRBJ2-7): KAGVTQTPRYLIKTRGQQVTLSCSPISGHRSVSWYQQTPGQGLQFLFEYFSETQRNKGNFPGRFSGRQFSNSRSEMNVSTLELGDSALYLCASSLYRDRGEQYFGPGTRLTVT.

The chain uses TRBV9 and TRBJ2-5, with TRBD1 as a possible D gene (6 bases). CDR1 and CDR2 from the germline V gene are SGDLS and YYNGEE. V lost 5 bases to trimming and J lost 5 bases, with 10 bases between them. The CDR3 sequence is 12 residues long. The CDR3 spells CASSLRGETQYF. DNA of the CDR3: TGTGCCAGCAGTTTGAGGGGGGAGACCCAGTACTTC.

This rearrangement joins TRBV6-5 to TRBJ2-5; no firm D call. Germline V gene sequence: CDR1 MNHEY, CDR2 SVGAGI. V was pared by 4 bases and J by 0 bases, with 15 bases between. The CDR3 covers 16 residues. The DNA for the CDR3 is TGTGCCAGCAGTTCGGCCCGTGAAGCGTACCAAGAGACCCAGTACTTC. Its protein is CASSSAREAYQETQYF.

This clone has just one count. This rearrangement joins TRBV11-3 to TRBJ1-5, with 9 bases fitting TRBD1. Trimming cost V 2 bases and J 0 bases; bases outside gene matches: 5. Germline CDR1 and CDR2: SGHNT and YENEEA. CDR3 length: 17 amino acids. The CDR3 sequence is CASSLKTGGYSNQPQHF. The CDR3 coding sequence is TGTGCCAGCAGCTTAAAGACAGGGGGATATAGCAATCAGCCCCAGCATTTT.

The chain links TRBV6-5 to TRBJ2-2, with a tentative D call TRBD1 (5 bases). CDR1 is MNHEY and CDR2 is SVGAGI in the germline V gene. Trimming took 8 bases from V and 2 from J, leaving 9 bases between them. This CDR3 is 13 amino acids long. The CDR3 reads CASWQGNTGELFF. The CDR3 bases are TGTGCCAGCTGGCAGGGCAACACCGGGGAGCTGTTTTTT.

The V and J genes are TRBV30 and TRBJ2-2; the match to TRBD2 covers 13 bases. Germline-derived CDR1 and CDR2 are GTSNPN and SVGIG (reference sequence). Unmatched junction bases numbered 3, after V lost 2 bases and J lost 6 bases. This CDR3 region has 15 residues. The chain's CDR3 is CAWSWGLAGPGELFF. For the CDR3, the DNA is TGTGCCTGGAGTTGGGGACTAGCGGGACCCGGGGAGCTGTTTTTT.

The gene calls are TRBV5-4 and TRBJ1-5; D unresolved. Germline CDR1 SGHNT, CDR2 YYREEE (reference sequence). This CDR3 contains 13 residues. The germline V and J ends were trimmed by 10 bases and 2 bases, with 13 bases remaining between them. The CDR3 nucleotides read TGTGCCTTTTCGGGTTTGGGCAATCAGCCCCAGCATTTT. This translates into CAFSGLGNQPQHF.

This clone was seen more than once but under ten times. The rearrangement links TRBV19 to TRBJ1-4; 8 nucleotides agree with TRBD1. V lost 4 bases and J lost 7; bases outside the gene matches: 5. The CDR3 totals 14 residues. Germline V gene data show CDR1 as LNHDA and CDR2 as SQIVND (reference sequence). The CDR3 nucleotides are TGTGCCAGTAGTAGGACAGGGAGGGGTGAAAAACTGTTTTTT. Its protein is CASSRTGRGEKLFF.

The chain is built from TRBV11-3 and TRBJ2-1, with 10 bases that match TRBD2. V was clipped by 2 bases and J by 2 bases; unmatched bases: 9. The length of the CDR3 is 18 residues. Per germline, CDR1 SGHNT and CDR2 YENEEA. Here the CDR3 reads CASSLRVKLAGPYNEQFF. DNA of the CDR3: TGTGCCAGCAGCTTAAGGGTAAAACTAGCGGGACCCTACAATGAGCAGTTCTTC.

This chain connects TRBV4-2 to TRBJ1-2; D unresolved. Trimming shortened V by 0 bases and J by 4 bases, and 12 bases separated the two germline ends. Germline CDR1 reads LGHNA; CDR2 reads YNFKEQ. The CDR3 sequence is 15 residues long. The CDR3, as DNA: TGTGCCAGCAGCCAAGATGAGGTCCTGCTCTATGGCTACACCTTC. Amino acids: CASSQDEVLLYGYTF.

The chain joins TRBV19 to TRBJ2-7; 9 bases map to TRBD2. The germline gives CDR1 LNHDA, CDR2 SQIVND (reference sequence). V lost 3 bases and J lost 4; bases outside the gene matches: 4. This CDR3 has 14 amino acids. The CDR3 protein is CASSIGLAGYEQYF. CDR3 DNA sequence: TGTGCCAGTAGTATTGGTCTAGCGGGATACGAGCAGTACTTC.

This chain uses TRBV18 with TRBJ1-5; no firm D call. Germline loops: CDR1 KGHSH, CDR2 LQKENI. CDR3 length: 12 residues. The germline V and J ends were trimmed by 3 bases and 10 bases, with 10 bases remaining between them. The DNA of the CDR3 is TGTGCCAGCTCACCCTCTGTGGGCCCCCAGCATTTT. This gives the protein CASSPSVGPQHF.

About this clone: Other DNA variants within this sample encode the same CDR3. The chain links TRBV27 to TRBJ1-5; D unclear. The CDR3 has 14 residues. From germline, CDR1 is MNHEY and CDR2 SMNVEV (reference sequence). V dropped 4 bases and J dropped 5 bases, with 12 bases sitting between them. DNA of the CDR3: TGTGCCAGCAGTTCAATCTCGGGAGATCAGCCCCAGCATTTT. Translated: CASSSISGDQPQHF.

The CDR3 reads CASSPGTENQPQHF. DNA of the CDR3: TGCGCCAGCAGCCCGGGGACAGAGAATCAGCCCCAGCATTTT. V and J are TRBV5-1 and TRBJ1-5, with 7 nucleotides matching TRBD1. Germline V gene lookup returns CDR1 SGHRS and CDR2 YFSETQ. Trimming at V came to 4 bases and at J to 4 bases, leaving 5 bases not matched to a gene. The CDR3 contains 14 residues.

There are a few counts of this clone. This rearrangement joins TRBV27 to TRBJ2-7; TRBD1 agrees at 9 bases. This CDR3 is built from 14 residues. Germline CDR1 and CDR2: MNHEY and SMNVEV (reference sequence). Losses at the gene ends were 5 bases for V and 3 bases for J; bases not matched to a gene: 5. The CDR3 DNA follows: TGTGCCAGCAGTCGTGAGGGACAGGGCTACGAGCAGTACTTC. It specifies CASSREGQGYEQYF.

This chain connects TRBV27 to TRBJ1-1; D is undetermined. Trimming removed 3 bases from V and 6 bases from J, with 11 bases in between. The CDR3 length is 13 residues. CDR1 and CDR2 from the germline V gene are MNHEY and SMNVEV (reference sequence). The chain's CDR3 is CASSFGGTPEAFF. The DNA for the CDR3 is TGTGCCAGCAGTTTTGGAGGAACTCCTGAAGCTTTCTTT.

The rearrangement links TRBV2 to TRBJ2-1; 13 bases align to TRBD2. The CDR3 totals 15 residues. V was clipped by 6 bases and J by 9 bases; unmatched bases: 8. Germline CDR1 and CDR2: SNHLY and FYNNEI. The CDR3 DNA is TGTGCCAGCAGCCCCTGGACTAGCGGGAGCGGTGAGCAGTTCTTC. Encoded protein: CASSPWTSGSGEQFF.